This T cell receptor beta chain is from a study of blood T cell repertoires in COVID-19. The wider study: Sample material is recorded as cDNA or gDNA derived from T cells, B-cell-depleted T cells, or PBMCs.

Data came from immunoSEQ multiplex PCR; TCRdb stores just in-frame clones and leaves some out. This sample has about 360,000 clones, with around 87% found just once. The TCR comes from a human donor in a cohort sampled during active COVID-19. The sequencing input was peripheral blood.

The CDR3: CATSRDLRRAYGYTF. The CDR3 bases are TGTGCCACCAGCAGAGATTTACGTAGAGCCTATGGCTACACCTTC. The V call is TRBV15, the J call TRBJ1-2; no reliable D call. The CDR3 contains 15 residues. The V end was cut by 0 bases, the J end by 4 bases, with 12 bases between. Germline lookup yields CDR1 LNHNV and CDR2 YYDKDF (reference sequence).